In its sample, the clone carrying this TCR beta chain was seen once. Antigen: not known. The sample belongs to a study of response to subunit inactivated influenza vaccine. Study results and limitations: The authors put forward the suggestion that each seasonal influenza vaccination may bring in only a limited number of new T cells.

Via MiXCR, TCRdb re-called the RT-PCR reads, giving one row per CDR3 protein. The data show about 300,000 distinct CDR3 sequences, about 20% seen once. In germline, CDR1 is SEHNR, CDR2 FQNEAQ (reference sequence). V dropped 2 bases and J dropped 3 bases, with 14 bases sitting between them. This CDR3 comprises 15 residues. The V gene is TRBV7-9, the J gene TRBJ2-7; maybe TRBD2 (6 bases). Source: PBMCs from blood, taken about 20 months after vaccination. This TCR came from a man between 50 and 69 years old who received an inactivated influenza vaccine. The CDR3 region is CASSLNPSGLYEQYF. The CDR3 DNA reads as TGTGCCAGCAGCTTAAATCCCTCGGGACTCTACGAGCAGTACTTC.